These 23 T cell receptor beta chains came from one sample sequenced in a study of cytomegalovirus exposure and HLA in healthy donors. It was with 60 Vbeta and 13 Jbeta primers that the PCR ran. Sequencing was performed with immunoSEQ multiplex PCR; in TCRdb, only in-frame clones are kept and a portion is missing. The data contain 40,000 to 45,000 clones, roughly 51% of them singletons. What was sequenced was PBMCs. These TCRs come from a man in his sixties in good health and CMV-seronegative.

This chain links TRBV5-6 with TRBJ1-2, with 10 bases lining up with TRBD1. V trimming: 4 bases; J trimming: 6 bases; junction bases outside the gene matches: 15. From germline, CDR1 is SGHDT and CDR2 YYEEEE. The CDR3 has 17 residues. The CDR3 region has the DNA TGTGCCAGCAGCGTCCGGGACAGGGGTTTCCGAAGCCATGGCTACACCTTC. Amino acid sequence: CASSVRDRGFRSHGYTF.

The rearrangement joins TRBV4-1 to TRBJ2-5, with D hard to call. Germline V lookup: CDR1 MGHRA, CDR2 YSYEKL. This CDR3 comprises 13 residues. Trimming shortened V by 0 bases and J by 3 bases, and 5 bases separated the two germline ends. CDR3 residues: CASSQDSEETQYF. For the CDR3, the DNA is TGCGCCAGCAGCCAAGATTCGGAAGAGACCCAGTACTTC.

The table lists this clone with a few counts. This chain connects TRBV9 to TRBJ2-3; 7 bases align to TRBD2. The V gene end was trimmed by 1 base and the J gene end by 4 bases; junction bases not matched to a gene: 6. The CDR3 totals 15 residues. Germline-derived CDR1 and CDR2 are SGDLS and YYNGEE. CDR3 coding DNA: TGTGCCAGCAGCGTACTAGCGGCGGGGGCAGATACGCAGTATTTT. This sequence encodes CASSVLAAGADTQYF.

This clone was seen only a few times. The chain uses TRBV10-3 and TRBJ2-7, with D perhaps TRBD1 (5 bases). The CDR3 runs to 14 residues. Trimming left V 5 bases short and J 7 bases short, with 18 bases between. Germline V gene sequence: CDR1 ENHRY, CDR2 SYGVKD. CDR3 protein: CAISSLTGSGEQYF. The CDR3 DNA is TGTGCCATCAGTTCGCTGACGGGTTCAGGGGAGCAGTACTTC.

This clone appeared a single time. This chain connects TRBV25-1 to TRBJ2-3; 10 bases are shared with TRBD2. This CDR3 comprises 16 residues. Germline V lookup: CDR1 MGHDK, CDR2 SYGVNS. Unmatched junction bases numbered 8, after V lost 3 bases and J lost 5 bases. CDR3 nucleotides: TGTGCCAGCAGTGAGGGATTAGCGGGAGGTGGAGATACGCAGTATTTT. It is translated as CASSEGLAGGGDTQYF. Looking up the rest from reference TRBV25-1 and TRBJ2-3 gives the full variable domain: EADIYQTPRYLVIGTGKKITLECSQTMGHDKMYWYQQDPGMELHLIHYSYGVNSTEKGDLSSESTVSRIRTEHFPLTLESARPSHTSQYLCASSEGLAGGGDTQYFGPGTRLTVL.

This clone appeared a few times. The rearrangement uses TRBV6-1 and TRBJ2-2; D is perhaps TRBD1 (6 bases). The CDR3 consists of 14 residues. Trimming pared 7 bases from V and 2 bases from J, leaving 11 bases between. The germline CDR1 and CDR2 sequences are MNHNS and SASEGT. The CDR3 reads CASIRQVNTGELFF. CDR3 DNA: TGTGCCAGCATTAGACAGGTCAACACCGGGGAGCTGTTTTTT.

The chain is built from TRBV2 and TRBJ2-5; 10 positions agree with TRBD2. This CDR3 region has 14 residues. J lost 4 bases, V lost 7 bases, and 6 bases had no gene match. The germline gives CDR1 SNHLY, CDR2 FYNNEI. The CDR3: CASTSGRGVETQYF. The CDR3 DNA is TGTGCCAGCACGAGCGGGAGGGGAGTAGAGACCCAGTACTTC.

The V and J genes are TRBV30 and TRBJ2-5; 8 nucleotides match TRBD2. The CDR3 loop spans 14 amino acids. Trimming cost V 2 bases and J 5 bases; bases outside gene matches: 7. From germline, CDR1 is GTSNPN and CDR2 SVGIG (reference sequence). CDR3 region: CAWSSGSRWETQYF. The CDR3 nucleotides read TGTGCCTGGAGTAGCGGGAGCAGATGGGAGACCCAGTACTTC.

In its sample, this clone was seen once. The rearrangement links TRBV9 to TRBJ1-3; 7 nucleotides match TRBD1. The CDR3 is 16 residues long. The junction had 10 bases not matched to a gene; V was cut back by 3 bases and J by 4 bases. CDR1 SGDLS and CDR2 YYNGEE come from the germline V gene. CDR3 amino acids: CASSAHPTGKGNTIYF. In DNA form, the CDR3 reads TGTGCCAGCAGCGCCCACCCGACAGGGAAGGGAAACACCATATATTTT.

This CDR3 reads CAWNAGPGGYTF. CDR3 bases: TGTGCCTGGAATGCAGGGCCCGGTGGCTACACCTTC. This sequence joins TRBV30 and TRBJ1-2; maybe TRBD1 (5 bases). Germline V gene sequence: CDR1 GTSNPN, CDR2 SVGIG (reference sequence). The CDR3 runs to 12 residues. V lost 4 bases and J lost 7, with 13 bases in between. Full variable domain (rest looked up from reference TRBV30 and TRBJ1-2): SQTIHQWPATLVQPVGSPLSLECTVEGTSNPNLYWYRQAAGRGLQLLFYSVGIGQISSEVPQNLSASRPQDRQFILSSKKLLLSDSGFYLCAWNAGPGGYTFGSGTRLTVV.

The chain is built from TRBV29-1 and TRBJ2-6; 9 bases are a match to TRBD1. Germline V gives CDR1 SQVTM, CDR2 ANQGSEA. The J segment lost 1 base and the V segment lost 5 bases, leaving 6 bases of the junction unmatched. CDR3 length: 16 residues. The CDR3 sequence: CSVTAGTGSGANVLTF. The CDR3 DNA reads TGCAGCGTTACGGCCGGGACAGGGTCTGGGGCCAACGTCCTGACTTTC.

V gene TRBV6-5 combines with J gene TRBJ2-1, with D perhaps TRBD2 (5 bases). Trimming removed 1 base from V and 10 bases from J, with 20 bases in between. Looked up from germline, CDR1 is MNHEY and CDR2 is SVGAGI. The CDR3 totals 16 residues. CDR3 nucleotide sequence: TGTGCCAGCAGTTACTTAGGCCTAGCAAACGAGCGGGAGCAGTTCTTC. It is translated as CASSYLGLANEREQFF.

The chain has TRBV10-3 and TRBJ2-1; 11 bases agree with TRBD2. Germline values: CDR1 ENHRY, CDR2 SYGVKD. This CDR3 is 15 amino acids long. V gave up 7 bases and J gave up 8 bases; unmatched junction bases: 10. This CDR3 reads CAINLSGRARDEQFF. For the CDR3, the DNA is TGTGCCATCAACCTTAGCGGGAGGGCCAGGGATGAGCAGTTCTTC.

The rearrangement links TRBV2 to TRBJ1-1; D gene unclear. CDR1 is SNHLY, CDR2 FYNNEI, per germline. The CDR3 runs 15 residues. V was clipped by 6 bases and J by 4 bases, with 18 bases between them. CDR3: CASSKTKGEGTEAFF. In DNA form, the CDR3 reads TGTGCCAGCAGCAAAACGAAGGGTGAGGGCACTGAAGCTTTCTTT.

J is TRBJ1-1 and V is TRBV29-1; 7 positions agree with TRBD1. CDR1 is SQVTM and CDR2 is ANQGSEA in the germline V gene. The CDR3 sequence is 12 residues long. Trimming took 6 bases from V and 3 from J; bases not matched to a gene: 4. The DNA of the CDR3 is TGCAGCGTGCAAGACAGGGACACTGAAGCTTTCTTT. Translating gives CSVQDRDTEAFF.

There are a few counts of this clone. The CDR3 loop reads CAWSPGQSNYGYTF. DNA for the CDR3: TGTGCCTGGAGTCCGGGACAGTCCAACTATGGCTACACCTTC. The chain employs TRBV30 and TRBJ1-2; TRBD1 agrees at 7 bases. V lost 2 bases and J lost 2; bases outside the gene matches: 5. Germline values: CDR1 GTSNPN, CDR2 SVGIG (reference sequence). The CDR3 is 14 amino acids.

J is TRBJ1-1 and V is TRBV5-4; TRBD1 matches at 10 bases. Losses at the gene ends were 3 bases for V and 1 base for J; bases not matched to a gene: 9. The CDR3 spans 17 residues. Germline CDR1 and CDR2: SGHNT and YYREEE (reference sequence). The DNA of the CDR3 is TGTGCCAGCAGCTCTCGACAGGGGGCTCTGGAGAACACTGAAGCTTTCTTT. The encoded protein is CASSSRQGALENTEAFF.

The V and J genes are TRBV7-8 and TRBJ1-3, with 7 positions matching TRBD1. Trimming took 5 bases from V and 3 from J; bases not matched to a gene: 7. This CDR3 is 15 amino acids long. From germline, CDR1 is SGHVS and CDR2 FQNEAQ. CDR3 DNA sequence: TGTGCCAGCAGCCAGGACAGGCTAGGTGGAAACACCATATATTTT. This encodes CASSQDRLGGNTIYF.

V gene TRBV30 combines with J gene TRBJ1-2; 7 bases fit TRBD1. The CDR3 extends over 13 amino acids. Trimming at V came to 8 bases and at J to 6 bases, leaving 12 bases not matched to a gene. Germline V gene data show CDR1 as GTSNPN and CDR2 as SVGIG (reference sequence). CDR3 nucleotide sequence: TGTGCCGGGGGCTTCAGGGGGACTGATGGCTACACCTTC. It is translated as CAGGFRGTDGYTF.

In its sample, this clone was seen once. Written as DNA, the CDR3 is TGTGCCTGGAGTGGGGGCGTTCAGCCCCAGCATTTT. Protein: CAWSGGVQPQHF. The genes are TRBV30 and TRBJ1-5; the D gene is possibly TRBD1 (5 bases). Trimming removed 1 base from V and 6 bases from J, with 7 bases in between. CDR1 is GTSNPN, CDR2 SVGIG, per germline (reference sequence). This CDR3 has 12 residues. The complete variable domain, with remaining parts taken from reference TRBV30 and TRBJ1-5, reads SQTIHQWPATLVQPVGSPLSLECTVEGTSNPNLYWYRQAAGRGLQLLFYSVGIGQISSEVPQNLSASRPQDRQFILSSKKLLLSDSGFYLCAWSGGVQPQHFGDGTRLSIL.

The table lists this clone with a few counts. The V gene is TRBV5-4, the J gene TRBJ2-5; 10 positions agree with TRBD2. Trimming took 0 bases from V and 5 from J; bases not matched to a gene: 10. The CDR3 sequence is 17 residues long. The V gene's germline CDR1 is SGHNT and CDR2 YYREEE (reference sequence). CDR3 sequence (DNA): TGTGCCAGCAGCTTGGTTCGGTCTAGCGGGAGCAGGGAGACCCAGTACTTC. Translated: CASSLVRSSGSRETQYF.

This clone was counted only a few times. The chain joins TRBV4-2 to TRBJ2-7, with D possibly matching TRBD2 (6 bases). V lost 5 bases, J lost 2 bases, and 13 bases lay in between. The length of the CDR3 is 14 residues. CDR1 is LGHNA and CDR2 is YNFKEQ in the germline V gene. This chain's CDR3 is CASSRSGVAYEQYF. In nucleotides, the CDR3 is TGTGCCAGCAGCAGGTCGGGGGTAGCCTACGAGCAGTACTTC.

J is TRBJ2-7 and V is TRBV30, with TRBD2 matching over 15 bases. CDR3 length equals 18 residues. The germline gives CDR1 GTSNPN, CDR2 SVGIG (reference sequence). The V segment lost 4 bases and the J segment 3 bases; nucleotides outside the gene matches: 13. CDR3 DNA: TGTGCCTGGAAGGACCCTCCGGGACTAGCGGGAGGATTCTACGAGCAGTACTTC. Protein: CAWKDPPGLAGGFYEQYF.